The entry that follows covers one T cell receptor beta chain sequence. The V end was cut by 4 bases, the J end by 5 bases, with 9 bases between. The CDR3 consists of 14 residues. Per germline, CDR1 MGHDK and CDR2 SYGVNS. These data come from a study of radiation and T cells in renal cell carcinoma. Specified time point: blood 2 weeks post-SBRT. This sample's treatment: 15 Gy SBRT to primary tumor, nephrectomy 4 weeks later. Clones were read by immunoSEQ multiplex PCR, and TCRdb kept only the in-frame ones, dropping some. This table holds some 120,000 clones, approximately 90% found once. The specimen comprised blood, sampled from a patient whose treatment included radiotherapy and nephrectomy. The rearrangement links TRBV25-1 to TRBJ1-6; D gene unclear. The sequence derives from a woman aged 70-85 years with renal cell carcinoma. The CDR3 region is CASSAPRNNSPLHF. The CDR3, as DNA: TGTGCCAGCAGTGCCCCCCGTAATAATTCACCCCTCCACTTT.